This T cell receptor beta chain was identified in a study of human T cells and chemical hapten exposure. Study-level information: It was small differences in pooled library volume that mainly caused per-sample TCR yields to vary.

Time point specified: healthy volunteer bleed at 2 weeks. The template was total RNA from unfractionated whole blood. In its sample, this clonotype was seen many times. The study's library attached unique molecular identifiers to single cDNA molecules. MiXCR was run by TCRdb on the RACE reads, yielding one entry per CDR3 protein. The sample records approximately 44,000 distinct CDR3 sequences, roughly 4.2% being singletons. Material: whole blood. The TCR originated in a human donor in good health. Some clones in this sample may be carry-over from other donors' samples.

CDR3 sequence: CASSFQTGVGEKLFF. CDR3 in DNA: TGTGCCAGCAGTTTCCAGACAGGGGTAGGAGAAAAACTGTTTTTT. The chain recombines TRBV6-5 with TRBJ1-4, with 8 bases aligning to TRBD1. This CDR3 has 15 residues. J was trimmed by 8 bases and V by 4 bases; bases with no gene match: 9. Germline assignment: CDR1 MNHEY and CDR2 SVGAGI.